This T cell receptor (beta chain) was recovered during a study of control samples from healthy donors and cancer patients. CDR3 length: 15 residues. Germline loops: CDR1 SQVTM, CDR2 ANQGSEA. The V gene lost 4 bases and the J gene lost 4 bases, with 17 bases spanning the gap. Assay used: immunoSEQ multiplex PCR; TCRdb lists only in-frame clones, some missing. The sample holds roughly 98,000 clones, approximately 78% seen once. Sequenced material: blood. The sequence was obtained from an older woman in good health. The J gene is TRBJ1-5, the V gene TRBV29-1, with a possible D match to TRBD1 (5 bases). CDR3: CSVVEEAGRNQPQHF. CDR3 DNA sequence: TGCAGCGTTGTCGAGGAGGCGGGGCGGAATCAGCCCCAGCATTTT.